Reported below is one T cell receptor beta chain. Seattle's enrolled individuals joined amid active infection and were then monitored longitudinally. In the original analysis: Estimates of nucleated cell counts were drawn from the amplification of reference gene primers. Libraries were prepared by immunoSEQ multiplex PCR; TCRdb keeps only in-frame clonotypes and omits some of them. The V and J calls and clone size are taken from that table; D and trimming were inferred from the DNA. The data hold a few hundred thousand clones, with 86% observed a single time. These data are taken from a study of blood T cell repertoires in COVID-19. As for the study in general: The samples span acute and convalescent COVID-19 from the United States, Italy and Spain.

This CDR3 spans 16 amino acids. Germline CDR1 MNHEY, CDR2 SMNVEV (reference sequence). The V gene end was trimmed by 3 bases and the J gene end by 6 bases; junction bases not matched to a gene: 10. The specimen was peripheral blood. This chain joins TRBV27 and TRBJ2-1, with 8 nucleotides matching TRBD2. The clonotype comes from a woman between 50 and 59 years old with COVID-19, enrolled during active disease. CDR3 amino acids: CASSFSPPGLGNEQFF. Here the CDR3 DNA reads TGTGCCAGCAGTTTTTCACCACCGGGACTAGGCAATGAGCAGTTCTTC.